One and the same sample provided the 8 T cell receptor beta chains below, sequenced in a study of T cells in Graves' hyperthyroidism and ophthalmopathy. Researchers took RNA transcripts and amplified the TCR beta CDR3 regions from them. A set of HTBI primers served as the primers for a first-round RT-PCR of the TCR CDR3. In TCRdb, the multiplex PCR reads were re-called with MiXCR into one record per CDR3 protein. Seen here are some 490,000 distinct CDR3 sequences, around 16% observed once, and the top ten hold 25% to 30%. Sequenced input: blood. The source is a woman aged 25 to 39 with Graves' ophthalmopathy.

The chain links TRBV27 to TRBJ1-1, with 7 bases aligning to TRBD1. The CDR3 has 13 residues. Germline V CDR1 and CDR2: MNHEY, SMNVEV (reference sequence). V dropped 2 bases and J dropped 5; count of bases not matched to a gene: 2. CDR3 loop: CASSLDRETEAFF. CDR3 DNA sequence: TGTGCCAGCAGTTTAGACAGGGAGACTGAAGCTTTCTTT.

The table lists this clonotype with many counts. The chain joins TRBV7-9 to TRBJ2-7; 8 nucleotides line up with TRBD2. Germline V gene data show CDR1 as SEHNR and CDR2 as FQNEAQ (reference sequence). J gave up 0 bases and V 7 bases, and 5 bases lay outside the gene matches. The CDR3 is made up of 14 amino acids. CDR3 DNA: TGTGCCAGCAACCCGAGCGGGAGCTCCTACGAGCAGTACTTC. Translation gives CASNPSGSSYEQYF.

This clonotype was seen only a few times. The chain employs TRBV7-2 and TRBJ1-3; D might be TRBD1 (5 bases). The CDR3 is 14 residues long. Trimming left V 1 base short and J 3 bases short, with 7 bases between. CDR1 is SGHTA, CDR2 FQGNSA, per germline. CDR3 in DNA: TGTGCCAGCAGCTTAGGACAGAATGGAAACACCATATATTTT. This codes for CASSLGQNGNTIYF.

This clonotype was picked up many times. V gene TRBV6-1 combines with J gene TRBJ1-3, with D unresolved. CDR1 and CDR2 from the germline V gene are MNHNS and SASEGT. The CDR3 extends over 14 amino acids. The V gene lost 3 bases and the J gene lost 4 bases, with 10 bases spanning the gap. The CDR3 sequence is CASSDGVYGNTIYF. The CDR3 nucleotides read TGTGCCAGCAGTGACGGGGTGTACGGAAACACCATATATTTT.

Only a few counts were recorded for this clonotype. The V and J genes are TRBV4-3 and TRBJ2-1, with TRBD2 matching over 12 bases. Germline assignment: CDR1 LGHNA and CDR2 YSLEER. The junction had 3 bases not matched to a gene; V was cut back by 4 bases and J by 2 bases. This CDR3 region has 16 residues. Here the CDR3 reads CASSLRLAGAYNEQFF. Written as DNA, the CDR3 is TGCGCCAGCAGCCTCAGACTAGCGGGGGCCTACAATGAGCAGTTCTTC.

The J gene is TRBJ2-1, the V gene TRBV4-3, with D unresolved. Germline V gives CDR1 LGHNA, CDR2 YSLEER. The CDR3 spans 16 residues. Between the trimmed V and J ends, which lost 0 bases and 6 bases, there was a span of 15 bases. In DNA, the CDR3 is TGCGCCAGCAGCCAAGATACTAATGGATGGCGCAATGAGCAGTTCTTC. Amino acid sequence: CASSQDTNGWRNEQFF.

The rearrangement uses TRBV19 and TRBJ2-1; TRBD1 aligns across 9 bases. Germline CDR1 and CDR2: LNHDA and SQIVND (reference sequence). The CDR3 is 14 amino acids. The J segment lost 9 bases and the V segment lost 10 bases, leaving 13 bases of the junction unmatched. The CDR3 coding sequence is TGTGCCACTAACACCGGGACAGGGATGGCTGAGCAGTTCTTC. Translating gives CATNTGTGMAEQFF.

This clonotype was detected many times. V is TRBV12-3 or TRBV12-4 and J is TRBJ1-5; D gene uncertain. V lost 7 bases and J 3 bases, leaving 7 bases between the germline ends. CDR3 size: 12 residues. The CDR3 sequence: CASTQHNQPQHF. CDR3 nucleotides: TGTGCCAGCACCCAGCACAATCAGCCCCAGCATTTT.